These 23 T cell receptor beta chains were sequenced from one sample in a study of cytomegalovirus exposure and HLA in healthy donors (dated by TCRdb to about 2017). The library was prepared using the immunoSEQ multiplex PCR assay. TCRdb took over this immuneACCESS table, retaining in-frame rearrangements with V and J assigned. Such tables are incomplete; in checked studies, under half of the missing clones stem from an unresolved V gene, and the remainder is unexplained. The sample table lists some 150,000 clones, approximately 90% of them with a count of one. The ten top clones hold 6.2% of the sample. Material: PBMCs. The receptors shown here come from a woman under 40 in good health and CMV-seropositive.

This clone has a single count. V gene TRBV6-1 combines with J gene TRBJ2-7; possibly TRBD1 for D (5 bases). CDR3 length equals 13 residues. The V and J ends lost 3 bases and 5 bases respectively, with 11 bases between them. Per germline, CDR1 MNHNS and CDR2 SASEGT. This CDR3 is CASSDRVGNEQYF. The CDR3 DNA reads TGTGCCAGCAGTGACAGGGTGGGGAACGAGCAGTACTTC.

The CDR3 loop is CASSLYNDRTNGYTF. CDR3 in DNA: TGTGCCAGCAGCTTATACAACGACAGGACGAATGGCTACACCTTC. The rearrangement joins TRBV7-2 to TRBJ1-2; a possible D gene is TRBD1 (6 bases). Trimming removed 2 bases from V and 6 bases from J, with 16 bases in between. Germline V CDR1 and CDR2: SGHTA, FQGNSA. This CDR3 has 15 residues.

Only one count was recorded for this clone. The chain employs TRBV7-9 and TRBJ1-2; 8 nucleotides match TRBD1. CDR3 length: 13 amino acids. The germline CDR1 and CDR2 sequences are SEHNR and FQNEAQ (reference sequence). With 4 bases clipped from V and 9 bases from J, the junction kept 7 bases outside the gene matches. The CDR3 DNA is TGTGCCAGCAGCTCGGGACAGGCTATGAGCTACACCTTC. It is translated as CASSSGQAMSYTF.

This clone came up once. The chain links TRBV28 to TRBJ2-1, with 15 nucleotides matching TRBD2. V lost 6 bases, J lost 8 bases, and 14 bases stayed unmatched. Germline V CDR1 and CDR2: MDHEN, SYDVKM. The CDR3 is made up of 18 amino acids. CDR3 protein: CASSSAEGTSGRYYEQFF. CDR3 coding DNA: TGTGCCAGCAGCTCCGCCGAGGGGACTAGCGGGAGGTACTATGAGCAGTTCTTC.

Only one count was recorded for this clone. The chain carries TRBV19 and TRBJ1-3; TRBD1 matches 9 bases. V shed 9 bases and J 4 bases; nucleotides not matched to a gene: 4. The germline V gene encodes CDR1 LNHDA and CDR2 SQIVND (reference sequence). CDR3 length: 13 residues. The CDR3 here is CASYRGLGNTIYF. The DNA of the CDR3 is TGTGCCAGCTACAGGGGGCTCGGAAACACCATATATTTT.

This clone was seen once. V gene TRBV4-1 combines with J gene TRBJ1-4; no reliable D call. CDR1 is MGHRA, CDR2 YSYEKL, per germline. The CDR3 totals 17 residues. The ends were cut back, 6 bases at V and 3 bases at J, with 20 bases in the middle. CDR3 amino acids: CASRRSIAAGANEKLFF. The DNA of the CDR3 is TGCGCCAGCAGGCGAAGCATCGCAGCGGGCGCTAATGAAAAACTGTTTTTT.

The V and J genes are TRBV10-3 and TRBJ2-7; D is ambiguous. The CDR3 contains 11 residues. The V end was cut by 6 bases, the J end by 6 bases, with 9 bases between. Germline lookup yields CDR1 ENHRY and CDR2 SYGVKD. CDR3 loop: CAISPGSEQYF. CDR3 sequence (DNA): TGTGCCATCAGCCCAGGTAGCGAGCAGTACTTC.

V usage is TRBV28 and J usage is TRBJ2-7, with TRBD1 identical over 7 bases. The CDR3 covers 16 residues. CDR1 is MDHEN, CDR2 SYDVKM, per germline. The trim removed 5 bases at V and 3 bases at J, leaving 13 bases unmatched. CDR3 protein: CASSVTGTDLHYEQYF. CDR3 bases: TGTGCCAGCAGTGTCACTGGGACAGATTTACACTACGAGCAGTACTTC.

The chain combines TRBV5-1 with TRBJ2-7; tentative D call: TRBD1 (5 bases). The CDR3 covers 14 residues. The germline V gene has CDR1 SGHRS and CDR2 YFSETQ. The V and J ends lost 3 bases and 6 bases respectively, with 16 bases between them. The CDR3 region has the DNA TGCGCCAGCAGCTCAGACAGACCCCCTTCCGAGCAGTACTTC. It codes for CASSSDRPPSEQYF.

The rearrangement uses TRBV5-1 and TRBJ2-5; TRBD2 aligns across 8 bases. Germline V CDR1 and CDR2: SGHRS, YFSETQ. There are 15 residues in the CDR3. V shed 5 bases and J 1 base; nucleotides not matched to a gene: 7. The CDR3, as DNA: TGCGCCAGCAGGCCCCTCGGGGGGGCCCAAGAGACCCAGTACTTC. Its translation is CASRPLGGAQETQYF.

The chain combines TRBV6-6 with TRBJ2-5; maybe TRBD1 (5 bases). With 2 bases removed from V and 3 bases from J, the gap between germline ends came to 10 bases. The CDR3 totals 14 residues. The V gene's germline CDR1 is MNHNY and CDR2 SVGAGI (reference sequence). This CDR3 reads CASSYTAREETQYF. DNA of the CDR3: TGTGCCAGCAGTTACACCGCCAGGGAAGAGACCCAGTACTTC.

The chain links TRBV7-2 to TRBJ2-7; no reliable D call. CDR1 and CDR2 (germline): SGHTA, FQGNSA. The CDR3 is made up of 13 amino acids. Trimming removed 2 bases from V and 3 bases from J, with 8 bases in between. CDR3 nucleotide sequence: TGTGCCAGCAGCTTAATTGTTAGCTACGAGCAGTACTTC. Its protein is CASSLIVSYEQYF.

The rearrangement joins TRBV5-1 to TRBJ2-7, with a possible D match to TRBD1 (5 bases). The CDR3 sequence is 14 residues long. Germline CDR1 reads SGHRS; CDR2 reads YFSETQ. Trimming took 2 bases from V and 5 from J, leaving 14 bases between them. The CDR3 DNA sequence: TGCGCCAGCAGCTTCAGATGGGGCTCAAACGAGCAGTACTTC. This codes for CASSFRWGSNEQYF.

For this clone: In the same sample, other DNA sequences code for this CDR3. The J gene is TRBJ1-5, the V gene TRBV9; D is undetermined. From germline, CDR1 is SGDLS and CDR2 YYNGEE. V shed 0 bases and J shed 7 bases, with 8 bases lying between them. The CDR3 consists of 13 residues. For the CDR3, the DNA is TGTGCCAGCAGCGTAGGGGCCGGACAGCCCCAGCATTTT. Translating it yields CASSVGAGQPQHF.

The genes are TRBV25-1 and TRBJ2-3; perhaps TRBD1 as D (6 bases). The CDR3 runs to 13 residues. CDR1 is MGHDK and CDR2 is SYGVNS in the germline V gene. Trimming took off 5 bases at V and 3 bases at J, with 9 bases between the two ends. Written as DNA, the CDR3 is TGTGCCAGCAGTAAGGGGGTGACAGATACGCAGTATTTT. Encoded protein: CASSKGVTDTQYF.

This rearrangement joins TRBV19 to TRBJ2-1; TRBD2 aligns across 8 bases. The CDR3 has 16 residues. V shed 1 base, J shed 0 bases, and the junction held 2 bases outside the gene matches. Germline CDR1 reads LNHDA; CDR2 reads SQIVND (reference sequence). CDR3 residues: CASSIVSGSSYNEQFF. The CDR3, as DNA: TGTGCCAGTAGTATAGTGAGCGGGAGCTCCTACAATGAGCAGTTCTTC.

This sequence joins TRBV19 and TRBJ1-2, with D unclear. The CDR3 runs 15 residues. The ends were cut back, 2 bases at V and 2 bases at J, with 12 bases in the middle. Germline CDR1 and CDR2: LNHDA and SQIVND (reference sequence). CDR3 sequence: CASSITGGLNYGYTF. CDR3 nucleotide sequence: TGTGCCAGTAGTATAACGGGTGGCCTCAACTATGGCTACACCTTC.

The chain uses TRBV19 and TRBJ2-5; TRBD2 is a possible D gene (5 bases). The CDR3 runs 13 residues. The germline V and J ends were trimmed by 5 bases and 6 bases, with 13 bases remaining between them. Germline CDR1 reads LNHDA; CDR2 reads SQIVND (reference sequence). CDR3 DNA: TGTGCCAGTAGTCGGACGGACTCGAAGACCCAGTACTTC. This translates into CASSRTDSKTQYF.

This chain uses TRBV2 with TRBJ1-2; 9 nucleotides agree with TRBD1. From germline, CDR1 is SNHLY and CDR2 FYNNEI. This CDR3 region has 15 residues. V lost 6 bases to trimming and J lost 1 base; unmatched junction nucleotides: 6. CDR3 sequence reads: CASSGDRASNYGYTF. The DNA for the CDR3 is TGTGCCAGCAGCGGGGACAGGGCGAGTAACTATGGCTACACCTTC.

The chain recombines TRBV5-8 with TRBJ2-1, with 8 bases lining up with TRBD2. Germline V gene sequence: CDR1 SGHTS, CDR2 YDEGEE. This CDR3 has 14 amino acids. V was pared by 0 bases and J by 8 bases, with 4 bases of the junction left unmatched. CDR3 sequence (DNA): TGTGCCAGCAGCTTGGTAGCGGGAAACTATGAGCAGTTCTTC. Protein product: CASSLVAGNYEQFF.

The V and J genes are TRBV15 and TRBJ1-1, with D possibly being TRBD1 (5 bases). Germline V gene data show CDR1 as LNHNV and CDR2 as YYDKDF (reference sequence). This CDR3 region has 15 residues. The V end was cut by 5 bases, the J end by 2 bases, with 15 bases between. The CDR3 spells CATSAGGGANTEAFF. For the CDR3, the DNA is TGTGCCACCAGCGCCGGGGGTGGGGCCAACACTGAAGCTTTCTTT.

The rearrangement links TRBV7-8 to TRBJ1-5; 10 bases agree with TRBD1. CDR3 size: 16 residues. V was pared by 5 bases and J by 4 bases, with 8 bases of the junction left unmatched. CDR1 SGHVS and CDR2 FQNEAQ come from the germline V gene. CDR3 loop: CASSLFRDRGNQPQHF. As DNA, the CDR3 is TGTGCCAGCAGCCTCTTCAGGGACAGGGGAAATCAGCCCCAGCATTTT.

The chain couples TRBV18 to TRBJ2-3, with D hard to call. The germline V gene encodes CDR1 KGHSH and CDR2 LQKENI. The CDR3 is made up of 13 amino acids. V lost 6 bases to trimming and J lost 4 bases, with 11 bases between them. The CDR3 spells CASSLTRPDTQYF. CDR3 DNA sequence: TGTGCCAGCTCCCTGACTCGGCCAGATACGCAGTATTTT.